Following are 28 T cell receptor beta chains from one sample sequenced in a study of CD8+ T cells in alopecia areata. Treatment given: oral pan-JAK inhibitor, 5-10 mg twice daily. The sequencing template was cDNA reverse transcribed from extracted RNA. Some clones are missing from TCRdb's copy, which holds only in-frame ones; the method was immunoSEQ multiplex PCR. Seen here are about 260,000 clones, 60% observed once, and the top ten hold 0.93%. The source material was CD4+ T cells sorted from blood, sampled at roughly week 52, from a patient treated with tofacitinib. These receptors all stem from a human donor with alopecia areata.

The sample holds a few counts of this clone. The chain joins TRBV4-2 to TRBJ2-5; 13 bases map to TRBD2. The trim removed 0 bases at V and 5 bases at J, leaving 6 bases unmatched. This CDR3 comprises 17 residues. Germline CDR1 and CDR2: LGHNA and YNFKEQ. The CDR3 region has the DNA TGTGCCAGCAGCCAAGAGGGGACTAGCGGGGATGGGGAGACCCAGTACTTC. It translates to CASSQEGTSGDGETQYF.

This clone showed up just a few times. J is TRBJ2-1 and V is TRBV29-1, with D perhaps TRBD2 (6 bases). Germline V lookup: CDR1 SQVTM, CDR2 ANQGSEA. The CDR3 length is 14 residues. The V gene lost 7 bases and the J gene lost 0 bases, with 13 bases spanning the gap. CDR3 amino acids: CSGKAGSSYNEQFF. The CDR3 DNA reads as TGCAGCGGAAAGGCCGGGAGCTCCTACAATGAGCAGTTCTTC.

The V gene is TRBV4-1, the J gene TRBJ1-2; D is uncertain. The V gene's germline CDR1 is MGHRA and CDR2 YSYEKL. This CDR3 contains 14 residues. Trimming removed 4 bases from V and 7 bases from J, with 16 bases in between. As DNA, the CDR3 is TGCGCCAGCAGCCGCCCACCCGGAGACGGTGGCTACACCTTC. It specifies CASSRPPGDGGYTF.

The chain combines TRBV5-1 with TRBJ2-3; TRBD1 matches at 9 bases. Per germline, CDR1 SGHRS and CDR2 YFSETQ. CDR3 size: 15 residues. Trimming removed 1 base from V and 4 bases from J; junction bases left unmatched: 4. The CDR3 DNA follows: TGCGCCAGCAGCTTGACAGGGGGCCTCGCAGATACGCAGTATTTT. Translation: CASSLTGGLADTQYF. The full variable domain, in which reference TRBV5-1 and TRBJ2-3 provide the parts outside the CDR3, is KAGVTQTPRYLIKTRGQQVTLSCSPISGHRSVSWYQQTPGQGLQFLFEYFSETQRNKGNFPGRFSGRQFSNSRSEMNVSTLELGDSALYLCASSLTGGLADTQYFGPGTRLTVL.

V gene TRBV2 combines with J gene TRBJ2-1; either TRBD1 or TRBD2 may fit D (5 bases each). V lost 4 bases and J 15 bases, leaving 13 bases between the germline ends. CDR1 SNHLY and CDR2 FYNNEI come from the germline V gene. The CDR3 loop spans 11 amino acids. CDR3 sequence: CASSAGTTLFF. CDR3 nucleotide sequence: TGTGCCAGCAGTGCTGGGACCACGTTGTTCTTC.

V usage is TRBV15 and J usage is TRBJ2-3, with D possibly being TRBD2 (8 bases). The CDR3 runs 19 residues. The ends were cut back, 0 bases at V and 4 bases at J, with 23 bases in the middle. Per germline, CDR1 LNHNV and CDR2 YYDKDF (reference sequence). The CDR3 DNA reads as TGTGCCACCAGCAGAGATTTCGGGACTAGTTCAGGGGGGGCAGATACGCAGTATTTT. As protein: CATSRDFGTSSGGADTQYF.

This clone was picked up a small number of times. This chain joins TRBV5-1 and TRBJ2-3, with D tentatively TRBD1 (6 bases). Trimming took 3 bases from V and 6 from J, leaving 14 bases between them. CDR1 and CDR2 (germline): SGHRS, YFSETQ. The length of the CDR3 is 14 residues. DNA for the CDR3: TGCGCCAGCAGCTCTAAACAGGGCCCGGATACGCAGTATTTT. Translated, it gives CASSSKQGPDTQYF. Full variable domain (missing parts from reference TRBV5-1 and TRBJ2-3): KAGVTQTPRYLIKTRGQQVTLSCSPISGHRSVSWYQQTPGQGLQFLFEYFSETQRNKGNFPGRFSGRQFSNSRSEMNVSTLELGDSALYLCASSSKQGPDTQYFGPGTRLTVL.

This chain uses TRBV6-5 with TRBJ1-5; D is unresolved. Germline V CDR1 and CDR2: MNHEY, SVGAGI. CDR3 size: 12 residues. Trimming took 5 bases from V and 4 from J, leaving 6 bases between them. This CDR3 reads CASSNGNQPQHF. The CDR3 nucleotides read TGTGCCAGCAGTAACGGGAATCAGCCCCAGCATTTT.

The chain links TRBV29-1 to TRBJ2-3; D is undetermined. The CDR3 sequence is 12 residues long. Deletions cut 4 bases from V and 5 bases from J, with 10 bases between. Looked up from germline, CDR1 is SQVTM and CDR2 is ANQGSEA. CDR3 sequence reads: CSVGRDLDTQYF. The DNA of the CDR3 is TGCAGCGTTGGAAGGGATCTAGATACGCAGTATTTT.

This clone showed up just a few times. V usage is TRBV30 and J usage is TRBJ2-6, with D unclear. V gave up 7 bases and J gave up 0 bases, with 13 bases separating them. This CDR3 spans 15 amino acids. Germline assignment: CDR1 GTSNPN and CDR2 SVGIG (reference sequence). CDR3 DNA: TGTGCCTACAGTCTCTGGGGCTCTGGGGCCAACGTCCTGACTTTC. It codes for CAYSLWGSGANVLTF.

The genes are TRBV25-1 and TRBJ1-1; TRBD1 might be the D (5 bases). V was shortened by 1 base and J by 0 bases, with 15 bases between the two germline ends. The germline gives CDR1 MGHDK, CDR2 SYGVNS. The CDR3 has 17 amino acids. DNA of the CDR3: TGTGCCAGCAGTGAATCCAGGCAGGGACCTCTGAACACTGAAGCTTTCTTT. Its translation is CASSESRQGPLNTEAFF.

This clone has just a few counts. The CDR3 region has the DNA TGTGCCAGCAGTAGGACAGGGGTTGCAGATACGCAGTATTTT. Translated, it gives CASSRTGVADTQYF. This chain links TRBV6-4 with TRBJ2-3, with 9 positions matching TRBD1. Per germline, CDR1 MRHNA and CDR2 SNTAGT. The CDR3 is 14 amino acids. Germline trimming cut 5 bases from V and 4 bases from J; bases unmatched to any gene: 4.

This clone appeared once. The V call is TRBV12-5, the J call TRBJ2-4; 10 bases line up with TRBD1. The germline V gene has CDR1 LGHNT and CDR2 FRNRAP. Trimming at V came to 5 bases and at J to 10 bases, leaving 8 bases not matched to a gene. CDR3 size: 14 residues. CDR3 protein: CASGPGQGFAIQYF. The CDR3 nucleotides are TGTGCTAGTGGTCCGGGACAGGGGTTCGCGATTCAGTACTTC.

The genes are TRBV15 and TRBJ2-2; 9 bases are a match to TRBD2. Unmatched junction bases numbered 4, after V lost 3 bases and J lost 2 bases. This CDR3 region has 16 residues. The germline CDR1 and CDR2 sequences are LNHNV and YYDKDF (reference sequence). CDR3 bases: TGTGCCACCAGCAGTATAGCGGGGGCAAACACCGGGGAGCTGTTTTTT. The encoded protein is CATSSIAGANTGELFF. The full variable domain, rest sourced from reference TRBV15 and TRBJ2-2, is DAMVIQNPRYQVTQFGKPVTLSCSQTLNHNVMYWYQQKSSQAPKLLFHYYDKDFNNEADTPDNFQSRRPNTSFCFLDIRSPGLGDTAMYLCATSSIAGANTGELFFGEGSRLTVL.

This clone was counted only a few times. The CDR3 sequence: CASSQVAGTGFSREETQYF. In DNA form, the CDR3 reads TGTGCCAGCAGCCAAGTGGCCGGGACAGGTTTTTCTCGGGAGGAGACCCAGTACTTC. This chain links TRBV4-2 with TRBJ2-5; 8 nucleotides agree with TRBD1. The CDR3 sequence is 19 residues long. Looked up from germline, CDR1 is LGHNA and CDR2 is YNFKEQ. V shed 1 base, J shed 5 bases, and the junction held 18 bases outside the gene matches.

The chain uses TRBV29-1 and TRBJ2-2; no definite D call. The CDR3 is made up of 13 amino acids. CDR1 and CDR2 from the germline V gene are SQVTM and ANQGSEA. V lost 4 bases to trimming and J lost 0 bases, with 6 bases between them. DNA for the CDR3: TGCAGCGTTGGGGCCTCGAACACCGGGGAGCTGTTTTTT. Encoded protein: CSVGASNTGELFF.

The chain has TRBV6-1 and TRBJ2-5; D is possibly TRBD1 (6 bases). V was clipped by 7 bases and J by 4 bases, with 13 bases between them. The CDR3 loop spans 13 amino acids. Germline V gene data show CDR1 as MNHNS and CDR2 as SASEGT. In nucleotides, the CDR3 is TGTGCCAGCACCCTTCAGGGGATAGAGACCCAGTACTTC. Protein product: CASTLQGIETQYF.

This clone was detected only once. The chain links TRBV4-1 to TRBJ1-2, with unresolved D. This CDR3 has 14 residues. Trimming pared 4 bases from V and 0 bases from J, leaving 9 bases between. From germline, CDR1 is MGHRA and CDR2 YSYEKL. The CDR3, as DNA: TGCGCCAGCAGCCCCCTGGCGACTAACTATGGCTACACCTTC. Residues: CASSPLATNYGYTF.

This CDR3 reads CASSNTVDGGGYTF. CDR3 nucleotides: TGTGCCAGCAGTAACACCGTGGACGGCGGGGGCTACACCTTC. This rearrangement joins TRBV6-6 to TRBJ1-2; no reliable D call. Trimming removed 5 bases at V and 8 bases at J, with 18 bases between. CDR1 is MNHNY, CDR2 SVGAGI, per germline (reference sequence). The CDR3 spans 14 residues.

The rearrangement links TRBV5-6 to TRBJ2-5; 12 bases agree with TRBD1. CDR3 size: 16 residues. Germline V gene sequence: CDR1 SGHDT, CDR2 YYEEEE. Trimming took 4 bases from V and 5 from J; bases not matched to a gene: 9. CDR3 sequence (DNA): TGTGCCAGCAGCACAGCCGGGACAGGGGGCTTGGAGACCCAGTACTTC. The encoded protein is CASSTAGTGGLETQYF.

This chain links TRBV9 with TRBJ2-7; D might be TRBD2 (6 bases). Germline V CDR1 and CDR2: SGDLS, YYNGEE. The CDR3 is made up of 15 amino acids. Between the trimmed V and J ends, which lost 0 bases and 3 bases, there was a span of 13 bases. The CDR3 is CASSVEPGEVYEQYF. The CDR3 bases are TGTGCCAGCAGCGTAGAACCGGGGGAAGTCTACGAGCAGTACTTC.

This rearrangement joins TRBV10-3 to TRBJ2-5, with D maybe TRBD2 (6 bases). CDR1 is ENHRY and CDR2 is SYGVKD in the germline V gene. Trimming shortened V by 2 bases and J by 3 bases, and 13 bases separated the two germline ends. The CDR3 consists of 15 residues. The CDR3 coding sequence is TGTGCCATCAGTGAGAACGCGGGGACCAAAGAGACCCAGTACTTC. This translates into CAISENAGTKETQYF.

This clone was seen a few times. The chain employs TRBV5-4 and TRBJ2-1; the D gene could be TRBD1 or TRBD2 (5 bases each). This CDR3 is built from 15 residues. V gave up 0 bases and J gave up 0 bases, with 7 bases separating them. The germline gives CDR1 SGHNT, CDR2 YYREEE (reference sequence). Here the CDR3 reads CASSLGGASYNEQFF. The CDR3 DNA follows: TGTGCCAGCAGCTTGGGAGGGGCCTCCTACAATGAGCAGTTCTTC. Combining the CDR3 with reference TRBV5-4 and TRBJ2-1 gives the whole variable domain ETGVTQSPTHLIKTRGQQVTLRCSSQSGHNTVSWYQQALGQGPQFIFQYYREEENGRGNFPPRFSGLQFPNYSSELNVNALELDDSALYLCASSLGGASYNEQFFGPGTRLTVL.

The sample holds one count of this clone. V is TRBV5-4 and J is TRBJ1-1; 8 nucleotides align to TRBD1. CDR3 length equals 14 residues. Germline assignment: CDR1 SGHNT and CDR2 YYREEE (reference sequence). The V gene end was trimmed by 6 bases and the J gene end by 3 bases; junction bases not matched to a gene: 7. For the CDR3, the DNA is TGTGCCAGCACCTCCAGGGGGCTTCACACTGAAGCTTTCTTT. It is translated as CASTSRGLHTEAFF.

V usage is TRBV7-2 and J usage is TRBJ1-2; TRBD1 is a possible D gene (6 bases). V lost 2 bases and J 5 bases, leaving 12 bases between the germline ends. The CDR3 runs to 14 residues. In germline, CDR1 is SGHTA, CDR2 FQGNSA. The CDR3 is CASSLLTGEYGYTF. CDR3 DNA sequence: TGTGCCAGCAGCTTACTGACAGGAGAATATGGCTACACCTTC.

The rearrangement links TRBV19 to TRBJ2-3; 9 nucleotides line up with TRBD2. The CDR3 is made up of 16 amino acids. Germline V gene data show CDR1 as LNHDA and CDR2 as SQIVND (reference sequence). The V segment lost 2 bases and the J segment 3 bases; nucleotides outside the gene matches: 6. The chain's CDR3 is CASSISASGATDTQYF. The CDR3 nucleotides are TGTGCCAGTAGTATAAGTGCTAGCGGGGCAACAGATACGCAGTATTTT. Using reference TRBV19 and TRBJ2-3 for the parts outside the CDR3, the full variable domain is DGGITQSPKYLFRKEGQNVTLSCEQNLNHDAMYWYRQDPGQGLRLIYYSQIVNDFQKGDIAEGYSVSREKKESFPLTVTSAQKNPTAFYLCASSISASGATDTQYFGPGTRLTVL.

This chain's CDR3 is CASSRVPDSSTDTQYF. In DNA form, the CDR3 reads TGTGCCAGCAGCCGAGTCCCGGATTCTAGCACAGATACGCAGTATTTT. The rearrangement links TRBV7-9 to TRBJ2-3; D unresolved. CDR3 size: 16 residues. Germline-derived CDR1 and CDR2 are SEHNR and FQNEAQ (reference sequence). V gave up 5 bases and J gave up 0 bases, with 15 bases separating them.

The chain couples TRBV30 to TRBJ1-6, with D unclear. Per the germline V gene, CDR1 is GTSNPN and CDR2 is SVGIG (reference sequence). V gave up 2 bases and J gave up 5 bases, with 13 bases separating them. The CDR3 contains 15 residues. The CDR3 spells CAWSPRRGDNSPLHF. In DNA form, the CDR3 reads TGTGCCTGGAGTCCCAGGCGAGGTGATAATTCACCCCTCCACTTT. Filled out from reference TRBV30 and TRBJ1-6, the complete variable domain reads SQTIHQWPATLVQPVGSPLSLECTVEGTSNPNLYWYRQAAGRGLQLLFYSVGIGQISSEVPQNLSASRPQDRQFILSSKKLLLSDSGFYLCAWSPRRGDNSPLHFGNGTRLTVT.